This T cell receptor (beta chain) was sequenced in a study of OX40 agonist ivuxolimab in advanced cancers. Study information: A diagnosis of hepatocellular carcinoma, melanoma, renal cell or head and neck cancer was present in dose-escalation patients. Past anti-PD-1, anti-PD-L1 or anti-CTLA-4 therapy was accepted, and roughly 40% had received some.

Here immunoSEQ multiplex PCR was the method, and the copy in TCRdb shows in-frame clones only, minus some. There are some 94,000 clones in the sample; roughly 95% occur only once, and about 2.1% lies in the top ten. Study results and caveats: The authors also found low normalized T-cell clonal expansion in some nonresponders.

Trimming took 2 bases from V and 0 from J, leaving 11 bases between them. From germline, CDR1 is SGHVS and CDR2 FQNEAQ. CDR3 length: 15 amino acids. This clone was detected only once. The antigen remains undetermined. The clonotype originates from an adult with an advanced solid tumor such as melanoma, head and neck, liver or kidney cancer. The chain couples TRBV7-8 to TRBJ2-7; tentatively, D is TRBD1 or TRBD2 (6 bases each). The sequences come from CD4+ or CD8+ T cells sorted from blood, collected in a trial of the OX40 agonist ivuxolimab. The CDR3 DNA sequence: TGTGCCAGCAGCTTAATAGGGGGGATCTCCTACGAGCAGTACTTC. It encodes CASSLIGGISYEQYF.